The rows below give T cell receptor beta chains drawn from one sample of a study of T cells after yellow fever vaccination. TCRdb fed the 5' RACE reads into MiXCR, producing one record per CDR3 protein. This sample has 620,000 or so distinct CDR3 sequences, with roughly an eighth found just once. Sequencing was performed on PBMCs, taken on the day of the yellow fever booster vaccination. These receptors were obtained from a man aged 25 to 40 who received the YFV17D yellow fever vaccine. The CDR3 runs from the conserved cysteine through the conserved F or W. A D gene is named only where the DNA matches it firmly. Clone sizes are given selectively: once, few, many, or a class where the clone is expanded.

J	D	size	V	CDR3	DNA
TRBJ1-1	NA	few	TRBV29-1	CSVVRPHEAFF	TGCAGCGTTGTACGGCCGCATGAAGCTTTCTTT
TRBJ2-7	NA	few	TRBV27	CASSPGPVVEQYF	TGTGCCAGCAGTCCCGGACCCGTGGTCGAGCAGTACTTC
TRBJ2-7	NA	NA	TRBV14	CASSQGGHSYEQYF	TGTGCCAGCAGCCAAGGGGGGCACTCCTACGAGCAGTACTTC
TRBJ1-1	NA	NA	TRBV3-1	CASSPALGEAFF	TGTGCCAGCAGCCCCGCTTTAGGTGAAGCTTTCTTT
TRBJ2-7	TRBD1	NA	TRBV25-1	CASSEQGASYEQYF	TGTGCCAGCAGTGAACAGGGGGCATCCTACGAGCAGTACTTC
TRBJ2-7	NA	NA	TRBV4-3	CASSQEFETTPYEQYF	TGCGCCAGCAGCCAAGAGTTCGAGACTACCCCGTACGAGCAGTACTTC
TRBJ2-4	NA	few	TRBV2	CASSEALRDKKNIQYF	TGTGCCAGCAGTGAAGCGCTTCGAGACAAGAAAAACATTCAGTACTTC
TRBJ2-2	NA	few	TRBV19	CASSTRRHVRGTGELFF	TGTGCCAGTAGTACCCGCCGACACGTCCGGGGCACCGGGGAGCTGTTTTTT
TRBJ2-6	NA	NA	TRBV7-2	CASSPIAIGGANVLTF	TGTGCCAGCAGCCCAATCGCCATCGGTGGGGCCAACGTCCTGACTTTC
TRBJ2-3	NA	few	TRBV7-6	CASSSRISDTQYF	TGTGCCAGCAGCTCCCGGATCTCAGATACGCAGTATTTT
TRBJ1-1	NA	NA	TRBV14	CASSQDRGMHTEAFF	TGTGCCAGCAGCCAAGATAGGGGAATGCACACTGAAGCTTTCTTT
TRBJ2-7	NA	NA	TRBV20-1	CSASHSGIPYEQYF	TGCAGTGCTTCCCATAGCGGCATTCCCTACGAGCAGTACTTC
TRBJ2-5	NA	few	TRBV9	CASSVDWQETQYF	TGTGCCAGCAGCGTAGACTGGCAAGAGACCCAGTACTTC
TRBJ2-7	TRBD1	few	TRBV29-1	CSVSRDSSYEQYF	TGCAGCGTGAGCCGGGACAGCTCCTACGAGCAGTACTTC
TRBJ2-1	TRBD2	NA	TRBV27	CASTPLAGNNEQFF	TGTGCCAGCACCCCTTTAGCGGGAAACAATGAGCAGTTCTTC
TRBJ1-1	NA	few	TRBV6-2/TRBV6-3	CASSSLAEGAFF	TGTGCCAGCAGTTCCCTGGCGGAGGGAGCTTTCTTT
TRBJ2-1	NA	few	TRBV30	CAWSVGGGQFF	TGTGCCTGGAGTGTGGGGGGTGGGCAGTTCTTC
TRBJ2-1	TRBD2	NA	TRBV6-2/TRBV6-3	CATGQGLTTRQFF	TGTGCCACCGGGCAGGGACTAACTACCAGACAGTTCTTC
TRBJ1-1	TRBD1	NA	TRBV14	CASSPRTGGEAFF	TGTGCCAGCAGCCCCCGAACAGGGGGCGAAGCTTTCTTT
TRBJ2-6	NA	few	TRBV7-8	CASPRDISANVLTF	TGTGCCAGCCCCCGGGACATTTCGGCCAACGTCCTGACTTTC
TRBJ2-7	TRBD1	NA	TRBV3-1	CASSQGDSGPYEQYF	TGTGCCAGCAGCCAAGGGGACAGCGGTCCCTACGAGCAGTACTTC
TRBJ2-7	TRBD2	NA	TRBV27	CASRLGGLADTYEQYF	TGTGCCAGCAGGCTCGGGGGACTAGCGGACACCTACGAGCAGTACTTC
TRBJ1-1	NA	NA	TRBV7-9	CASSFSQAIEAFF	TGTGCCAGCAGCTTTAGTCAGGCGATTGAAGCTTTCTTT
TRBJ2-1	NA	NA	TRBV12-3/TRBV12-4	CASRSGGSPPFF	TGTGCCAGCAGGAGTGGGGGCTCACCCCCGTTCTTC
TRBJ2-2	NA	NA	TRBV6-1	CATFRGGSNTGELFF	TGTGCCACCTTCAGGGGCGGATCGAACACCGGGGAGCTGTTTTTT
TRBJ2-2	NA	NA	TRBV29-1	CSVESPNTGELFF	TGCAGCGTTGAATCCCCGAACACCGGGGAGCTGTTTTTT
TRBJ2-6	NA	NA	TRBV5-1	CASSLGPRQESSGANVLTF	TGCGCCAGCAGCTTGGGCCCTCGACAGGAAAGCTCTGGGGCCAACGTCCTGACTTTC
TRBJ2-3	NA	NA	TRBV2	CASKSGSGTDTQYF	TGTGCCAGCAAGAGTGGGAGTGGGACAGATACGCAGTATTTT
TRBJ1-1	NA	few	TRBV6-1	CASIGLLNTEAFF	TGTGCCAGCATCGGACTCCTGAACACTGAAGCTTTCTTT
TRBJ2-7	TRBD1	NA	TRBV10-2	CASKQQGAAYEQYF	TGCGCCAGCAAACAACAGGGGGCCGCCTACGAGCAGTACTTC
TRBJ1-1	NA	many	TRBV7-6	CASSLSQNTEAFF	TGTGCCAGCAGCTTAAGCCAGAACACTGAAGCTTTCTTT
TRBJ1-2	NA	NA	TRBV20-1	CSAAGQYNYGYTF	TGCAGTGCAGCGGGACAATACAACTATGGCTACACCTTC
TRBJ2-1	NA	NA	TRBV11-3	CASSLDGPGHEQFF	TGTGCCAGCAGCTTAGATGGACCAGGCCATGAGCAGTTCTTC
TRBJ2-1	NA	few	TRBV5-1	CASSLDRPNYNEQFF	TGCGCCAGCAGCTTGGACAGGCCAAACTACAATGAGCAGTTCTTC
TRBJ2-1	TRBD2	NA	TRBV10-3	CAIAGATSGRAASYNEQFF	TGTGCCATAGCGGGGGCGACTAGCGGGAGGGCCGCCTCCTACAATGAGCAGTTCTTC
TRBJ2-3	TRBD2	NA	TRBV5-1	CASSLAPSGSSTDTQYF	TGCGCCAGCAGCTTGGCCCCTAGCGGGAGTAGCACAGATACGCAGTATTTT
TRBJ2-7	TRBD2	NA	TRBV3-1	CASSQTSGAYEQYF	TGTGCCAGCAGCCAAACTAGCGGGGCCTACGAGCAGTACTTC
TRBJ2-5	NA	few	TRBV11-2	CASSLAHWLGRETQYF	TGTGCCAGCAGCTTAGCCCATTGGTTAGGTCGGGAGACCCAGTACTTC
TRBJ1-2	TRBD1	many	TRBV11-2	CASSRDRESGGYTF	TGTGCCAGCAGCCGGGACAGGGAGTCGGGCGGCTACACCTTC
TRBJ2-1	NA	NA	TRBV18	CAGSEDSHPKQFF	TGTGCCGGCTCCGAGGACAGCCACCCGAAGCAGTTCTTC
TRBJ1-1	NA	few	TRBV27	CASSFHPGEAFF	TGTGCCAGCAGTTTTCATCCCGGTGAAGCTTTCTTT
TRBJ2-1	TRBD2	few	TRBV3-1	CASSQDSGTSGEQFF	TGTGCCAGCAGCCAAGATTCCGGGACTAGCGGTGAGCAGTTCTTC
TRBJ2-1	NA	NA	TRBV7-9	CASSLGQDEQFF	TGTGCCAGCAGCTTAGGACAGGATGAGCAGTTCTTC
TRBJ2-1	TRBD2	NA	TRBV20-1	CSASGGRNYNEQFF	TGCAGTGCTAGTGGCGGGAGGAACTACAATGAGCAGTTCTTC
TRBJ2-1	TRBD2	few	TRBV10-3	CAITTGTSGYNEQFF	TGTGCCATCACTACAGGGACTAGCGGATACAATGAGCAGTTCTTC
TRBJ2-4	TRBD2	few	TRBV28	CASKPGGSKNIQYF	TGTGCCAGCAAACCGGGGGGGTCCAAAAACATTCAGTACTTC
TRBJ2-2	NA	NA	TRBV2	CASRTIGELFF	TGTGCCAGCAGGACAATCGGGGAGCTGTTTTTT
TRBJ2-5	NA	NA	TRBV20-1	CSARGGRGQETQYF	TGCAGTGCTAGAGGGGGGAGGGGGCAAGAGACCCAGTACTTC
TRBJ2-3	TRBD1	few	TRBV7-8	CASSWPGQGATDTQYF	TGTGCCAGCAGCTGGCCGGGACAGGGGGCTACAGATACGCAGTATTTT
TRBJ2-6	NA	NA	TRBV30	CAWSRTASGANVLTF	TGTGCCTGGAGTCGAACAGCCTCTGGGGCCAACGTCCTGACTTTC
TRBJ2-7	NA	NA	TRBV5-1	CASSLGSGYGYEQYF	TGCGCCAGCAGCTTAGGTTCAGGGTATGGCTACGAGCAGTACTTC
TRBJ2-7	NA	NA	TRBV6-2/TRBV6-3	CASSYGGLRYEQYF	TGTGCCAGCAGTTACGGGGGTCTTCGGTACGAGCAGTACTTC
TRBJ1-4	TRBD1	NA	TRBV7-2	CASSLRSGQIEKLFF	TGTGCCAGCAGCCTTAGGTCGGGACAGATAGAAAAACTGTTTTTT
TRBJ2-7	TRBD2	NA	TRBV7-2	CASSFRSGRHEQYF	TGTGCCAGCAGCTTTCGGAGCGGGAGACACGAGCAGTACTTC
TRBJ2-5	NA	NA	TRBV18	CASSPQEQETQYF	TGTGCCAGCTCACCACAAGAGCAAGAGACCCAGTACTTC
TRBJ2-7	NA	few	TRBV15	CATSAWRVQGYEQYF	TGTGCCACCAGCGCTTGGCGCGTACAGGGCTACGAGCAGTACTTC
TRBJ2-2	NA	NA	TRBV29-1	CSVDFSGELFF	TGCAGCGTTGACTTCTCCGGGGAGCTGTTTTTT
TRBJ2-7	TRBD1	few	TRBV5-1	CASRSGTGLEEQYF	TGCGCCAGCAGATCCGGGACAGGGCTAGAAGAGCAGTACTTC
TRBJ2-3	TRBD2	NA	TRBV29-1	CSVSSGPRLTSDTQYF	TGCAGCGTTTCTAGCGGGCCTCGTTTGACCTCAGATACGCAGTATTTT